The 13 T cell receptor beta chains below were found in one sample sequenced in a study of cytomegalovirus exposure and HLA in healthy donors. Primers for the PCR totalled 60 Vbeta and 13 Jbeta. Clones were read by immunoSEQ multiplex PCR, and TCRdb kept only the in-frame ones, dropping some. This table holds about 54,000 clones, around 78% found once. Sequencing input: PBMCs. These receptors came from a female donor in good health and CMV-seronegative.

This sequence joins TRBV18 and TRBJ2-2; TRBD1 aligns across 9 bases. From germline, CDR1 is KGHSH and CDR2 LQKENI. Trimming at V came to 5 bases and at J to 4 bases, leaving 8 bases not matched to a gene. The CDR3 runs 16 residues. In DNA form, the CDR3 reads TGTGCCAGCTCAATTGCCGGGACAGGGATCACCGGGGAGCTGTTTTTT. Translation gives CASSIAGTGITGELFF. Complete variable domain (other parts from reference TRBV18 and TRBJ2-2): NAGVMQNPRHLVRRRGQEARLRCSPMKGHSHVYWYRQLPEEGLKFMVYLQKENIIDESGMPKERFSAEFPKEGPSILRIQQVVRGDSAAYFCASSIAGTGITGELFFGEGSRLTVL.

This clone showed up just once. The genes are TRBV6-4 and TRBJ2-1, with 9 bases identical to TRBD2. Looked up from germline, CDR1 is MRHNA and CDR2 is SNTAGT. J lost 10 bases, V lost 1 base, and 5 bases had no gene match. The CDR3 sequence is 14 residues long. The chain's CDR3 is CASSDLDSGGEQFF. The CDR3 bases are TGTGCCAGCAGTGACTTGGATAGCGGGGGCGAGCAGTTCTTC.

The chain links TRBV6-5 to TRBJ1-1; D unclear. Germline V lookup: CDR1 MNHEY, CDR2 SVGAGI. V was cut by 5 bases and J by 1 base, with 14 bases left in between. The CDR3 has 15 amino acids. CDR3 protein: CASSLSRRENTEAFF. The CDR3 DNA is TGTGCCAGCAGTCTCTCACGGAGGGAGAACACTGAAGCTTTCTTT.

The CDR3 DNA sequence: TGCGCCAGCAGGAGCGAGGGCCAAGAGACCCAGTACTTC. It specifies CASRSEGQETQYF. V gene TRBV5-1 combines with J gene TRBJ2-5; possible D gene TRBD2, 5 bases. The germline V and J ends were trimmed by 5 bases and 1 base, with 9 bases remaining between them. CDR1 and CDR2 (germline): SGHRS, YFSETQ. This CDR3 contains 13 residues.

This clone was seen only once. The CDR3 protein is CASSETGTGDYNEQFF. CDR3 bases: TGTGCCAGCAGCGAAACCGGGACAGGGGACTACAATGAGCAGTTCTTC. The V and J genes are TRBV13 and TRBJ2-1, with TRBD1 identical over 10 bases. The CDR3 length is 16 residues. Unmatched junction bases numbered 7, after V lost 5 bases and J lost 3 bases. Germline V gene sequence: CDR1 PRHDT, CDR2 FYEKMQ (reference sequence).

This clone was seen more than once but under ten times. This chain links TRBV15 with TRBJ1-1; possible D gene TRBD1, 6 bases. The length of the CDR3 is 15 residues. Per germline, CDR1 LNHNV and CDR2 YYDKDF (reference sequence). V lost 2 bases and J lost 8, with 18 bases in between. Written as DNA, the CDR3 is TGTGCCACCAGCAGACACCTCGGGACAAACCTCGAAGCTTTCTTT. Encoded protein: CATSRHLGTNLEAFF. The variable domain in full, completed from reference TRBV15 and TRBJ1-1, reads DAMVIQNPRYQVTQFGKPVTLSCSQTLNHNVMYWYQQKSSQAPKLLFHYYDKDFNNEADTPDNFQSRRPNTSFCFLDIRSPGLGDTAMYLCATSRHLGTNLEAFFGQGTRLTVV.

The chain couples TRBV19 to TRBJ1-2; a possible D gene is TRBD1 (6 bases). Trimming cost V 7 bases and J 0 bases, with 18 bases left between them. Germline V gene sequence: CDR1 LNHDA, CDR2 SQIVND (reference sequence). The CDR3 runs 16 residues. The CDR3 DNA reads TGTGCCAGTACCACCCTTGGGGGGGCAGCTAACTATGGCTACACCTTC. Its protein product is CASTTLGGAANYGYTF.

This clone was seen a few times. The chain recombines TRBV5-4 with TRBJ1-1; D possibly corresponds to TRBD1 (5 bases). The germline gives CDR1 SGHNT, CDR2 YYREEE (reference sequence). Trimming removed 2 bases at V and 1 base at J, with 9 bases between. The CDR3 spans 14 residues. This CDR3 is CASSLKRGNTEAFF. The CDR3 DNA reads as TGTGCCAGCAGCTTAAAAAGGGGGAACACTGAAGCTTTCTTT.

This clone was counted only a few times. The rearrangement links TRBV6-5 to TRBJ1-1; D not certain. V was cut by 5 bases and J by 7 bases, with 11 bases left in between. Germline CDR1 MNHEY, CDR2 SVGAGI. This CDR3 is built from 12 residues. The CDR3: CASSPLRGEAFF. The CDR3 DNA reads as TGTGCCAGCAGTCCCCTACGGGGTGAAGCTTTCTTT.

This clone occurred a few times. The J gene is TRBJ1-1, the V gene TRBV2, with D hard to call. The length of the CDR3 is 13 residues. The germline CDR1 and CDR2 sequences are SNHLY and FYNNEI. The V gene lost 5 bases and the J gene lost 7 bases, with 14 bases spanning the gap. CDR3 sequence reads: CASSNSPELEAFF. The DNA for the CDR3 is TGTGCCAGCAGTAATTCCCCCGAACTTGAAGCTTTCTTT.

This chain joins TRBV2 and TRBJ1-3; 8 bases are a match to TRBD1. The germline V gene encodes CDR1 SNHLY and CDR2 FYNNEI. The CDR3 has 13 residues. With V trimmed by 9 bases and J by 3 bases, 4 bases remained unmatched. The CDR3 DNA reads TGTGCCAGTCACAGGGGGTATGGAAACACCATATATTTT. It translates to CASHRGYGNTIYF.

Only a few counts were recorded for this clone. The chain combines TRBV19 with TRBJ2-1; the D gene is possibly TRBD2 (6 bases). Trimming pared 5 bases from V and 9 bases from J, leaving 14 bases between. The CDR3 is 13 residues long. Germline values: CDR1 LNHDA, CDR2 SQIVND (reference sequence). The CDR3 region is CASSVSLACEQFF. CDR3 DNA: TGTGCCAGTAGTGTCTCACTAGCATGTGAGCAGTTCTTC.

The chain has TRBV5-1 and TRBJ1-6; 7 bases match TRBD1. In germline, CDR1 is SGHRS, CDR2 YFSETQ. Trimming removed 0 bases from V and 10 bases from J; junction bases left unmatched: 7. The CDR3 is made up of 15 amino acids. The CDR3 sequence is CASSLDDRAGSPLHF. In nucleotides, the CDR3 is TGCGCCAGCAGCTTGGATGACAGGGCAGGATCACCCCTCCACTTT. Full variable domain (remainder filled in from reference TRBV5-1 and TRBJ1-6): KAGVTQTPRYLIKTRGQQVTLSCSPISGHRSVSWYQQTPGQGLQFLFEYFSETQRNKGNFPGRFSGRQFSNSRSEMNVSTLELGDSALYLCASSLDDRAGSPLHFGNGTRLTVT.